These 32 T cell receptor beta chains share one sample of origin, sequenced in a study of response to subunit inactivated influenza vaccine. TCRdb ran MiXCR on the RT-PCR reads and lists one entry per CDR3 protein. The sample lists a few hundred thousand distinct CDR3 sequences; around a fifth were seen once. The sample consisted of PBMCs from blood, taken roughly 20 months after vaccination. The receptors derive from a man aged 50 to 69 who received an inactivated influenza vaccine.

This clonotype was counted ten times or more. This rearrangement joins TRBV6-2 or TRBV6-3 to TRBJ1-2; weak D call: TRBD1 (5 bases). Germline CDR1 and CDR2: MNHEY and SVGEGT. V lost 0 bases and J lost 4, with 9 bases in between. CDR3 length: 14 amino acids. The CDR3 coding sequence is TGTGCCAGCAGTTACTCCGGAAGGGGCTATGGCTACACCTTC. It specifies CASSYSGRGYGYTF.

The V call is TRBV12-3 or TRBV12-4, the J call TRBJ1-1; 7 bases fit TRBD1. The CDR3 sequence is 17 residues long. The trim removed 5 bases at V and 1 base at J, leaving 13 bases unmatched. The CDR3 region is CASSQGQVVFRNTEAFF. The DNA of the CDR3 is TGTGCCAGCAGTCAAGGACAGGTGGTTTTTCGGAACACTGAAGCTTTCTTT.

The chain has TRBV5-1 and TRBJ1-6; TRBD1 aligns across 7 bases. In germline, CDR1 is SGHRS, CDR2 YFSETQ. The CDR3 consists of 14 residues. Trimming cost V 4 bases and J 7 bases; bases outside gene matches: 5. CDR3 bases: TGCGCCAGCAGCGTAGGGGGCGTCAATTCACCCCTCCACTTT. This gives the protein CASSVGGVNSPLHF.

This clonotype appeared a few times. The rearrangement joins TRBV18 to TRBJ1-3; D may be TRBD1 (6 bases). The CDR3 spans 16 residues. V was trimmed by 3 bases and J by 0 bases, leaving 12 bases between them. In germline, CDR1 is KGHSH, CDR2 LQKENI. The DNA of the CDR3 is TGTGCCAGCTCACCGGGGGGGCGAGCCTCTGGAAACACCATATATTTT. The encoded protein is CASSPGGRASGNTIYF.

Regarding this clonotype: This may stem from a read error, because a much larger clone lies one nucleotide away. The CDR3 DNA is TGTGCCAGCAGCACGACAGGGGGGGTCTATGGCTACACCTTC. It translates to CASSTTGGVYGYTF. The V gene is TRBV6-1, the J gene TRBJ1-2; TRBD1 matches 9 bases. V was clipped by 6 bases and J by 4 bases; unmatched bases: 6. From germline, CDR1 is MNHNS and CDR2 SASEGT. The CDR3 has 14 residues.

The chain is built from TRBV7-9 and TRBJ2-7; weak D call: TRBD2 (6 bases). The germline CDR1 and CDR2 sequences are SEHNR and FQNEAQ (reference sequence). The CDR3 is 14 residues long. Trimming pared 2 bases from V and 6 bases from J, leaving 14 bases between. In DNA, the CDR3 is TGTGCCAGCAGCTTACCGGCGGGATCGACCGAGCAGTACTTC. This encodes CASSLPAGSTEQYF.

The rearrangement links TRBV10-1 to TRBJ1-2; D gene uncertain. CDR3 length: 12 residues. Looked up from germline, CDR1 is WNHNN and CDR2 is SYGVQD (reference sequence). Trimming removed 3 bases from V and 7 bases from J, with 9 bases in between. The CDR3 coding sequence is TGCGCCAGCAGTGACCTGGCGGGTGGCTACACCTTC. This gives the protein CASSDLAGGYTF.

This clonotype was recorded a few times. The chain carries TRBV27 and TRBJ1-2, with D hard to call. The CDR3 totals 13 residues. V was trimmed by 3 bases and J by 2 bases, leaving 7 bases between them. Per the germline V gene, CDR1 is MNHEY and CDR2 is SMNVEV (reference sequence). The CDR3 region has the DNA TGTGCCAGCAGTTTTCAGAAAAACTATGGCTACACCTTC. Translating gives CASSFQKNYGYTF.

The chain combines TRBV5-1 with TRBJ2-5, with a weak D call TRBD2 (6 bases). V was clipped by 4 bases and J by 6 bases, with 16 bases between them. Germline V gives CDR1 SGHRS, CDR2 YFSETQ. CDR3 size: 14 residues. The CDR3, as DNA: TGCGCCAGCAGCCCGGGGGATCAGTGGCAGACCCAGTACTTC. It codes for CASSPGDQWQTQYF. Supplemented by reference TRBV5-1 and TRBJ2-5, the full variable domain reads KAGVTQTPRYLIKTRGQQVTLSCSPISGHRSVSWYQQTPGQGLQFLFEYFSETQRNKGNFPGRFSGRQFSNSRSEMNVSTLELGDSALYLCASSPGDQWQTQYFGPGTRLLVL.

The chain couples TRBV7-2 to TRBJ1-4; D remains unclear. This CDR3 is built from 14 residues. Trimming stripped 6 bases from V and 0 bases from J, with 8 bases between. Germline CDR1 and CDR2: SGHTA and FQGNSA. This CDR3 reads CASRPTTTNEKLFF. DNA of the CDR3: TGTGCCAGCAGGCCGACAACAACTAATGAAAAACTGTTTTTT.

The chain uses TRBV29-1 and TRBJ2-7; 7 bases line up with TRBD2. Germline values: CDR1 SQVTM, CDR2 ANQGSEA. The length of the CDR3 is 12 residues. After removal of 4 bases from V and 7 bases from J, the junction contained 7 bases not matched to a gene. CDR3 DNA: TGCAGCGTTGGTGGAGCGGGGCGTGAGCAGTACTTC. It encodes CSVGGAGREQYF.

This sequence joins TRBV20-1 and TRBJ2-5, with a weak D call TRBD2 (7 bases). Trimming pared 4 bases from V and 4 bases from J, leaving 10 bases between. Per the germline V gene, CDR1 is DFQATT and CDR2 is SNEGSKA (reference sequence). The CDR3 runs to 12 residues. The CDR3 coding sequence is TGCAGTGCTACTAGGGGGGGAGAGACCCAGTACTTC. It translates to CSATRGGETQYF.

A few counts support this clonotype. V is TRBV4-3 and J is TRBJ2-1; 9 bases line up with TRBD2. Germline loops: CDR1 LGHNA, CDR2 YSLEER. This CDR3 spans 15 amino acids. Trimming at V came to 3 bases and at J to 7 bases, leaving 7 bases not matched to a gene. The CDR3 reads CASSQELAGRNEQFF. In DNA form, the CDR3 reads TGCGCCAGCAGCCAGGAGCTAGCGGGAAGGAATGAGCAGTTCTTC.

The chain couples TRBV20-1 to TRBJ2-1, with 7 nucleotides matching TRBD1. Trimming cost V 6 bases and J 7 bases; bases outside gene matches: 9. Germline CDR1 and CDR2: DFQATT and SNEGSKA (reference sequence). This CDR3 has 13 residues. CDR3 in amino acids: CSARTGVGNEQFF. DNA of the CDR3: TGCAGTGCACGCACAGGGGTGGGAAATGAGCAGTTCTTC.

CDR3 nucleotides: TGTGCCAGCAGTTCTCCCGGGACAGGGAACGCTTTCTTT. Translation: CASSSPGTGNAFF. The gene calls are TRBV6-5 and TRBJ1-1; 9 bases are shared with TRBD1. The ends lost 4 bases at V and 11 bases at J; junction bases unmatched: 8. CDR1 is MNHEY and CDR2 is SVGAGI in the germline V gene. The CDR3 totals 13 residues.

This clonotype was found many times. The gene calls are TRBV5-5 and TRBJ2-1; TRBD2 aligns across 10 bases. This CDR3 region has 15 residues. The ends lost 1 base at V and 7 bases at J; junction bases unmatched: 5. The germline CDR1 and CDR2 sequences are SGHKS and YYEKEE (reference sequence). The CDR3 sequence is CASSLLAGVGNEQFF. The CDR3 DNA reads as TGTGCCAGCAGCTTGCTAGCGGGAGTGGGGAATGAGCAGTTCTTC.

This clonotype was observed at least ten times. V gene TRBV9 combines with J gene TRBJ1-3; unclear D gene. Trimming removed 0 bases from V and 2 bases from J, with 9 bases in between. This CDR3 is built from 15 residues. Germline values: CDR1 SGDLS, CDR2 YYNGEE. The CDR3: CASSVAATPGNTIYF. DNA for the CDR3: TGTGCCAGCAGCGTAGCGGCAACTCCTGGAAACACCATATATTTT.

The chain links TRBV6-2 or TRBV6-3 to TRBJ1-1; 7 nucleotides match TRBD1. CDR1 is MNHEY, CDR2 SVGEGT, per germline. Germline trimming cut 0 bases from V and 2 bases from J; bases unmatched to any gene: 9. The CDR3 has 17 amino acids. The CDR3: CASSYSNLRGRNTEAFF. The CDR3 DNA reads TGTGCCAGCAGTTACTCTAATCTAAGGGGGCGAAACACTGAAGCTTTCTTT.

The chain carries TRBV6-5 and TRBJ2-5, with D tentatively TRBD1 (7 bases). Germline CDR1 reads MNHEY; CDR2 reads SVGAGI. V was shortened by 6 bases and J by 4 bases, with 18 bases between the two germline ends. CDR3 length: 15 residues. For the CDR3, the DNA is TGTGCCAGCAGGGAAAGACAGGGAGGTAGAGAGACCCAGTACTTC. Translated: CASRERQGGRETQYF.

The chain has TRBV5-4 and TRBJ1-5; no reliable D call. Between the trimmed V and J ends, which lost 1 base and 5 bases, there was a span of 4 bases. The germline CDR1 and CDR2 sequences are SGHNT and YYREEE (reference sequence). The CDR3 has 12 amino acids. The CDR3 region has the DNA TGTGCCAGCAGCTTGCCCCATCAGCCCCAGCATTTT. Encoded protein: CASSLPHQPQHF.

The V gene is TRBV4-1, the J gene TRBJ1-1; weak D call: TRBD1 (6 bases). This CDR3 contains 16 residues. V gave up 3 bases and J gave up 2 bases, with 16 bases separating them. The V gene's germline CDR1 is MGHRA and CDR2 YSYEKL. The CDR3 nucleotides are TGCGCCAGCAGCCAGGGATCCGGGGGCCTAAACACTGAAGCTTTCTTT. Its translation is CASSQGSGGLNTEAFF.

This chain's CDR3 is CSARNPRGTSGPYEQYF. DNA of the CDR3: TGCAGTGCTAGGAACCCCCGGGGGACTAGCGGGCCCTACGAGCAGTACTTC. This chain connects TRBV20-1 to TRBJ2-7, with TRBD2 identical over 12 bases. The CDR3 runs 17 residues. Trimming at V came to 3 bases and at J to 2 bases, leaving 11 bases not matched to a gene. In germline, CDR1 is DFQATT, CDR2 SNEGSKA (reference sequence).

This clonotype was counted a few times. The chain is built from TRBV5-6 and TRBJ2-5; D gene uncertain. Germline values: CDR1 SGHDT, CDR2 YYEEEE. The ends were cut back, 1 base at V and 2 bases at J, with 6 bases in the middle. The CDR3 runs 13 residues. In DNA form, the CDR3 reads TGTGCCAGCAGCTTGTGGCCGCAAGAGACCCAGTACTTC. This codes for CASSLWPQETQYF.

The chain links TRBV4-1 to TRBJ1-5, with D hard to call. Trimming stripped 0 bases from V and 9 bases from J, with 15 bases between. The CDR3 loop spans 15 amino acids. Germline CDR1 reads MGHRA; CDR2 reads YSYEKL. This CDR3 is CASSQDISWTRPQHF. The CDR3 region has the DNA TGCGCCAGCAGCCAAGATATTAGTTGGACGAGGCCCCAGCATTTT.

The chain has TRBV16 and TRBJ2-7; D not resolved. This CDR3 is 12 amino acids long. Between the trimmed V and J ends, which lost 5 bases and 4 bases, there was a span of 9 bases. Germline-derived CDR1 and CDR2 are KGHSY and FQNENV. The CDR3 sequence: CASSAAIYEQYF. CDR3 in DNA: TGTGCCAGCAGCGCGGCTATATACGAGCAGTACTTC.

The chain carries TRBV4-2 and TRBJ1-3, with D unclear. In germline, CDR1 is LGHNA, CDR2 YNFKEQ. The CDR3 is 19 amino acids. Trimming shortened V by 2 bases and J by 0 bases, and 20 bases separated the two germline ends. The CDR3 DNA follows: TGTGCCAGCAGCCAAATCATAGGGAGGATGAGAAACTCTGGAAACACCATATATTTT. Protein product: CASSQIIGRMRNSGNTIYF.

This chain connects TRBV7-8 to TRBJ2-2, with TRBD1 identical over 7 bases. Germline V lookup: CDR1 SGHVS, CDR2 FQNEAQ. The CDR3 has 16 residues. The trim removed 2 bases at V and 2 bases at J, leaving 5 bases unmatched. CDR3 loop: CASSLQGDRNTGELFF. The CDR3 DNA sequence: TGTGCCAGCAGCTTACAGGGGGACCGAAACACCGGGGAGCTGTTTTTT.

The chain recombines TRBV28 with TRBJ1-5; 8 bases are shared with TRBD1. This CDR3 is built from 15 residues. The ends lost 6 bases at V and 2 bases at J; junction bases unmatched: 6. The germline gives CDR1 MDHEN, CDR2 SYDVKM. The CDR3 spells CASRETGAGNQPQHF. In DNA, the CDR3 is TGTGCCAGCAGGGAGACAGGGGCAGGCAATCAGCCCCAGCATTTT.

V gene TRBV6-2 or TRBV6-3 combines with J gene TRBJ1-2; 7 bases align to TRBD1. Trimming at V came to 2 bases and at J to 4 bases, leaving 4 bases not matched to a gene. The length of the CDR3 is 14 residues. Germline assignment: CDR1 MNHEY and CDR2 SVGEGT. As DNA, the CDR3 is TGTGCCAGCAGTTACGGGACAGCCATCTATGGCTACACCTTC. The encoded protein is CASSYGTAIYGYTF.

The V and J genes are TRBV9 and TRBJ1-1, with a possible D match to TRBD1 (6 bases). Between the trimmed V and J ends, which lost 4 bases and 4 bases, there was a span of 11 bases. The CDR3 is made up of 13 amino acids. Germline CDR1 and CDR2: SGDLS and YYNGEE. The CDR3 DNA reads as TGTGCCAGCAGCCGTACAGGGCTCACTGAAGCTTTCTTT. Its protein is CASSRTGLTEAFF.

As DNA, the CDR3 is TGTGCCAGCAGTTACTATACGGAACAGCCCCAGCATTTT. This translates into CASSYYTEQPQHF. This chain connects TRBV6-2 or TRBV6-3 to TRBJ1-5; unclear D gene. V was trimmed by 1 base and J by 7 bases, leaving 8 bases between them. CDR3 length: 13 amino acids. From germline, CDR1 is MNHEY and CDR2 SVGEGT.

This clonotype has only a few counts. For the CDR3, the DNA is TGCAGTGCTAGAGTTGGGGGAATCGGGGAATGGTTTTTT. Protein: CSARVGGIGEWFF. The chain couples TRBV20-1 to TRBJ1-4; D might be TRBD1 (5 bases). This CDR3 has 13 amino acids. CDR1 is DFQATT and CDR2 is SNEGSKA in the germline V gene (reference sequence). Trimming took 1 base from V and 16 from J, leaving 19 bases between them.